The 25 T cell receptor beta chains below all came from one sample that was sequenced in a study of cytomegalovirus exposure and HLA in healthy donors. 13 Jbeta primers and 60 Vbeta primers were used for the PCR. TCRdb's table, derived via immunoSEQ multiplex PCR, lists solely in-frame clones and lacks some. This sample has under 90,000 clones, with roughly 70% found just once. The sequencing input was PBMCs. The receptors derive from a woman aged 45 to 65 in good health and CMV-seropositive.

There are a few counts of this clone. The chain combines TRBV30 with TRBJ1-5; D possibly corresponds to TRBD1 (5 bases). Germline values: CDR1 GTSNPN, CDR2 SVGIG (reference sequence). This CDR3 has 17 residues. Trimming took 1 base from V and 1 from J, leaving 17 bases between them. The CDR3 spells CAWSAGTGRTSNQPQHF. The CDR3 DNA reads as TGTGCCTGGAGTGCAGGGACTGGACGTACGAGCAATCAGCCCCAGCATTTT.

The rearrangement uses TRBV13 and TRBJ2-1, with a weak D call TRBD2 (5 bases). Germline assignment: CDR1 PRHDT and CDR2 FYEKMQ (reference sequence). The V and J ends lost 3 bases and 4 bases respectively, with 13 bases between them. This CDR3 is 15 amino acids long. CDR3 coding DNA: TGTGCCAGCAGCTTCCCGGGGTCCGTATACAATGAGCAGTTCTTC. Encoded protein: CASSFPGSVYNEQFF.

The V call is TRBV9, the J call TRBJ1-2, with a weak D call TRBD1 (5 bases). The V gene's germline CDR1 is SGDLS and CDR2 YYNGEE. Trimming left V 3 bases short and J 3 bases short, with 12 bases between. The length of the CDR3 is 14 residues. CDR3 bases: TGTGCCAGCAGCGACCGACGGGGGGACTATGGCTACACCTTC. This sequence encodes CASSDRRGDYGYTF. Drawing the rest from reference TRBV9 and TRBJ1-2, the complete variable domain is DSGVTQTPKHLITATGQRVTLRCSPRSGDLSVYWYQQSLDQGLQFLIQYYNGEERAKGNILERFSAQQFPDLHSELNLSSLELGDSALYFCASSDRRGDYGYTFGSGTRLTVV.

The gene calls are TRBV27 and TRBJ2-4, with TRBD1 matching over 9 bases. The V segment lost 4 bases and the J segment 7 bases; nucleotides outside the gene matches: 8. This CDR3 contains 15 residues. Germline V gene sequence: CDR1 MNHEY, CDR2 SMNVEV (reference sequence). The CDR3 sequence: CASSSPGQGRNIQYF. In nucleotides, the CDR3 is TGTGCCAGCAGTTCCCCGGGACAGGGTAGGAACATTCAGTACTTC.

This chain uses TRBV4-3 with TRBJ2-5, with 9 bases matching TRBD1. Matching the DNA end better, TRBJ2-7 makes the J call doubtful. The CDR3 sequence is 16 residues long. The germline CDR1 and CDR2 sequences are LGHNA and YSLEER. The CDR3 protein is CASSQGPDRGAYEQYF. CDR3 sequence (DNA): TGCGCCAGCAGCCAAGGACCGGACAGGGGAGCCTACGAGCAGTACTTC.

This clone was counted a few times. The J gene is TRBJ2-5, the V gene TRBV7-3; the D is unclear. The V end was cut by 2 bases, the J end by 2 bases, with 6 bases between. CDR3 length: 13 residues. Germline CDR1 reads SGHTA; CDR2 reads FQGTGA. The DNA of the CDR3 is TGTGCCAGCAGCTTAGGCAGGCAAGAGACCCAGTACTTC. Its translation: CASSLGRQETQYF.

The chain couples TRBV5-1 to TRBJ2-1; 7 bases line up with TRBD1. CDR3 length equals 16 residues. Trimming at V came to 6 bases and at J to 0 bases, leaving 9 bases not matched to a gene. CDR1 is SGHRS and CDR2 is YFSETQ in the germline V gene. For the CDR3, the DNA is TGCGCCAGCACCCGAAGACAGGGAACCTCCTACAATGAGCAGTTCTTC. This encodes CASTRRQGTSYNEQFF.

V usage is TRBV2 and J usage is TRBJ2-7; weak D call: TRBD2 (7 bases). V shed 1 base and J shed 3 bases, with 13 bases lying between them. This CDR3 spans 15 amino acids. Germline CDR1 reads SNHLY; CDR2 reads FYNNEI. This CDR3 is CASSEEWEGDYEQYF. DNA for the CDR3: TGTGCCAGCAGTGAAGAGTGGGAGGGGGACTACGAGCAGTACTTC.

This chain links TRBV27 with TRBJ1-2; TRBD1 is a possible D gene (6 bases). Trimming took 6 bases from V and 1 from J, leaving 24 bases between them. From germline, CDR1 is MNHEY and CDR2 SMNVEV (reference sequence). The CDR3 sequence is 18 residues long. CDR3 region: CASSLLGSAGELNYGYTF. In nucleotides, the CDR3 is TGTGCCAGCAGCCTTTTGGGGTCGGCAGGGGAACTTAACTATGGCTACACCTTC.

This sequence joins TRBV10-3 and TRBJ1-1; TRBD1 is a possible D gene (5 bases). Germline loops: CDR1 ENHRY, CDR2 SYGVKD. There are 14 residues in the CDR3. Between the trimmed V and J ends, which lost 2 bases and 1 base, there was a span of 8 bases. This CDR3 reads CAISEQGKNTEAFF. The CDR3, as DNA: TGTGCCATCAGTGAGCAGGGCAAGAACACTGAAGCTTTCTTT.

This chain links TRBV11-1 with TRBJ2-5, with D tentatively TRBD2 (6 bases). V lost 5 bases to trimming and J lost 7 bases, with 11 bases between them. Germline CDR1 and CDR2: SGHAT and FQDESV (reference sequence). The CDR3 contains 12 residues. The CDR3 coding sequence is TGTGCCAGCAGCCCCGTGGGGGGGACCCAGTACTTC. Amino acids: CASSPVGGTQYF. Filled out from reference TRBV11-1 and TRBJ2-5, the complete variable domain reads EAEVAQSPRYKITEKSQAVAFWCDPISGHATLYWYRQILGQGPELLVQFQDESVVDDSQLPKDRFSAERLKGVDSTLKIQPAELGDSAMYLCASSPVGGTQYFGPGTRLLVL.

The chain recombines TRBV10-3 with TRBJ1-2; D unresolved. Germline loops: CDR1 ENHRY, CDR2 SYGVKD. The V and J ends lost 6 bases and 8 bases respectively, with 22 bases between them. The CDR3 is made up of 15 amino acids. CDR3 sequence (DNA): TGTGCCATCAGCGAGAGGGAGGACTCTTCGGGGGGCTACACCTTC. Protein sequence: CAISEREDSSGGYTF.

The chain couples TRBV6-5 to TRBJ1-2, with 8 nucleotides matching TRBD1. V trimming: 6 bases; J trimming: 8 bases; junction bases outside the gene matches: 8. Germline V gives CDR1 MNHEY, CDR2 SVGAGI. This CDR3 is built from 13 residues. As DNA, the CDR3 is TGTGCCAGCAGGCCGGACAGGGATCGCGGCTACACCTTC. Residues: CASRPDRDRGYTF.

The chain carries TRBV6-5 and TRBJ1-2; no reliable D call. The CDR3 has 14 residues. V lost 7 bases, J lost 0 bases, and 12 bases lay in between. Germline V CDR1 and CDR2: MNHEY, SVGAGI. The CDR3 is CASTARDPNYGYTF. CDR3 DNA sequence: TGTGCCAGCACCGCTCGAGATCCTAACTATGGCTACACCTTC.

The V and J genes are TRBV11-2 and TRBJ2-2; D is undetermined. The CDR3 is 12 residues long. From germline, CDR1 is SGHAT and CDR2 FQNNGV. The V end lost 1 base, the J end lost 7 bases, and 4 bases lay between the germline ends. The CDR3 is CASSLVYGELFF. The CDR3 DNA is TGTGCCAGCAGCTTAGTTTACGGGGAGCTGTTTTTT.

The chain has TRBV5-6 and TRBJ1-1, with 7 bases aligning to TRBD1. This CDR3 is built from 13 residues. CDR1 and CDR2 from the germline V gene are SGHDT and YYEEEE. The V gene end was trimmed by 4 bases and the J gene end by 6 bases; junction bases not matched to a gene: 6. CDR3 residues: CASSPGTVAEAFF. The CDR3 DNA reads as TGTGCCAGCAGCCCCGGGACAGTCGCTGAAGCTTTCTTT.

The chain employs TRBV30 and TRBJ2-6; unclear D gene. The germline gives CDR1 GTSNPN, CDR2 SVGIG (reference sequence). This CDR3 region has 15 residues. V lost 0 bases and J lost 0, with 6 bases in between. The CDR3 spells CAWSVSNSGANVLTF. CDR3 in DNA: TGTGCCTGGAGTGTAAGCAACTCTGGGGCCAACGTCCTGACTTTC.

The sample holds one count of this clone. The chain joins TRBV7-2 to TRBJ2-5, with TRBD2 matching 7 bases. Germline V gene sequence: CDR1 SGHTA, CDR2 FQGNSA. V lost 5 bases, J lost 4 bases, and 10 bases stayed unmatched. CDR3 length: 15 residues. CDR3 DNA: TGTGCCAGCAGCCCAAATGGGAGGGCCCGAGAGACCCAGTACTTC. Translation: CASSPNGRARETQYF.

The chain carries TRBV6-5 and TRBJ2-7, with a weak D call TRBD1 (6 bases). V lost 6 bases and J lost 0, with 15 bases in between. Germline V CDR1 and CDR2: MNHEY, SVGAGI. The CDR3 totals 15 residues. This chain's CDR3 is CASSLGQTSSYEQYF. DNA of the CDR3: TGTGCCAGCAGCCTCGGACAGACTTCCTCCTACGAGCAGTACTTC.

The chain combines TRBV27 with TRBJ2-1; 11 bases are a match to TRBD2. Germline V CDR1 and CDR2: MNHEY, SMNVEV (reference sequence). V dropped 6 bases and J dropped 3; count of bases not matched to a gene: 10. The CDR3 runs to 17 residues. The chain's CDR3 is CASRKPGLAENYNEQFF. CDR3 bases: TGTGCCAGCAGAAAGCCGGGACTAGCGGAGAACTACAATGAGCAGTTCTTC.

The chain employs TRBV28 and TRBJ2-7; D is ambiguous. The CDR3 totals 15 residues. Germline V lookup: CDR1 MDHEN, CDR2 SYDVKM. Between the trimmed V and J ends, which lost 1 base and 4 bases, there was a span of 14 bases. The CDR3 is CASSLFVTSGYEQYF. CDR3 coding DNA: TGTGCCAGCAGTTTATTCGTCACCTCCGGGTACGAGCAGTACTTC.

The chain has TRBV27 and TRBJ2-2; possible D gene TRBD2, 7 bases. In germline, CDR1 is MNHEY, CDR2 SMNVEV (reference sequence). There are 14 residues in the CDR3. V dropped 7 bases and J dropped 5 bases, with 14 bases sitting between them. The CDR3 is CASKSRGGTGELFF. The CDR3 coding sequence is TGTGCCAGCAAATCAAGGGGGGGAACCGGGGAGCTGTTTTTT.

The chain links TRBV4-3 to TRBJ1-4, with a possible D match to TRBD1 (6 bases). V shed 0 bases and J shed 8 bases, with 19 bases lying between them. The CDR3 extends over 17 amino acids. Germline V gene data show CDR1 as LGHNA and CDR2 as YSLEER. DNA for the CDR3: TGCGCCAGCAGCCAAGAAGCCACGATGGGAAGGGGGGAAAAACTGTTTTTT. Encoded protein: CASSQEATMGRGEKLFF.

V gene TRBV13 combines with J gene TRBJ2-1; 7 nucleotides align to TRBD2. In germline, CDR1 is PRHDT, CDR2 FYEKMQ (reference sequence). J lost 1 base, V lost 4 bases, and 4 bases had no gene match. CDR3 size: 15 residues. CDR3 protein: CASSSLAISYNEQFF. In DNA form, the CDR3 reads TGTGCCAGCAGCTCACTAGCGATATCCTACAATGAGCAGTTCTTC.

The chain recombines TRBV5-4 with TRBJ2-5, with 13 bases lining up with TRBD2. Germline V lookup: CDR1 SGHNT, CDR2 YYREEE (reference sequence). The CDR3 sequence is 16 residues long. Germline trimming cut 2 bases from V and 4 bases from J; bases unmatched to any gene: 5. The CDR3 DNA follows: TGTGCCAGCAGCTTCCCGACTAGCGGGGGGATAGAGACCCAGTACTTC. This translates into CASSFPTSGGIETQYF.